The sequence of this T cell receptor beta chain was determined in a study of T cells after yellow fever vaccination. Study-wide results and caveats: The secondary response was weaker but peaked faster, day 5 versus 15. Reappearance after the booster was seen for most primary-vaccination clones, at around 95% CD4 and 85% to 90% CD8. The study noted that FACS-sorted repertoires could contain abundant clonotypes contaminating from the bulk population.

Worth noting for this clonotype: Its target is not known. Its ends do not fully match the called genes, so a read error is possible.

Synthesis of TCR cDNA relied on 5'RACE template switching, which attached a universal primer site and UMIs. A single record per CDR3 protein comes from TCRdb applying MiXCR to the 5' RACE reads. The data contain about 220,000 distinct CDR3 sequences, roughly 6.3% of them singletons. The clonotype originates from a man under 40 who received the YFV17D yellow fever vaccine. This sample comprised CD4+ T cells sorted from PBMCs, obtained on the day of the yellow fever booster vaccination.

The CDR3 sequence is CVSSSEPGQGPAF. CDR3 DNA sequence: TGTGTCAGCAGCTCCGAACCGGGACAGGGCCCTGCCTTT. This sequence joins TRBV7-8 and TRBJ2-3, with 9 nucleotides matching TRBD1. The CDR3 is made up of 13 amino acids. In germline, CDR1 is SGHVS, CDR2 FQNEAQ.